This TCR beta chain was sequenced in a study of cytomegalovirus exposure and HLA in healthy donors. Study findings and constraints: Presence/absence analyses took donor sequencing depth as roughly uniform. Versus the approximately 700-donor mean, an Asian-associated ancestry cluster reportedly showed fewer N-insertions in a later analysis. Later analysis identified a missense DCLRE1C variant that was linked to TCR beta V- and J-gene trimming.

13 Jbeta primers and 60 Vbeta primers were used for the PCR. Profiling relied on immunoSEQ multiplex PCR, and the TCRdb table lists in-frame clones only, not all of them. The repertoire holds around 92,000 clones, under 85% seen once, with 3% in the top ten. There are 15 residues in the CDR3. Trimming cost V 7 bases and J 10 bases; bases outside gene matches: 12. Germline V gene data show CDR1 as MNHEY and CDR2 as SVGAGI. Samples came from healthy bone marrow donors. With regard to this clone: Its antigen is unknown.

Sequenced input: PBMCs. This clonotype was obtained from a female donor in good health and CMV-seropositive. The chain employs TRBV6-5 and TRBJ2-1; 11 positions match TRBD1. CDR3 residues: CASTRGQGGLGEQFF. In DNA form, the CDR3 reads TGTGCCAGCACCAGGGGACAGGGGGGACTTGGGGAGCAGTTCTTC.